This T cell receptor (beta chain) was sequenced during a study of patients and donors after allogeneic stem cell transplantation. TCRdb analysed the RT-PCR reads with MiXCR anew, one entry per CDR3 protein. The table has about a million distinct CDR3 sequences, roughly 18% seen once; the top ten hold around 6%. CDR1 and CDR2 from the germline V gene are KGHDR and SFDVKD. This CDR3 spans 13 amino acids. The V end lost 1 base, the J end lost 5 bases, and 7 bases lay between the germline ends. This clonotype was observed a handful of times. This chain links TRBV24-1 with TRBJ1-2, with no clear D. This TCR derives from a human donor who was either an allogeneic HSCT recipient or a stem cell or donor lymphocyte infusion donor (not recorded which). It is not recorded whose cells these are; they may come from a transplant donor. The sample was blood, either unsorted or a sorted T cell fraction (not recorded which). CDR3 amino acids: CATSDFGQYGYTF. The DNA for the CDR3 is TGTGCCACCAGTGATTTTGGCCAGTATGGCTACACCTTC.